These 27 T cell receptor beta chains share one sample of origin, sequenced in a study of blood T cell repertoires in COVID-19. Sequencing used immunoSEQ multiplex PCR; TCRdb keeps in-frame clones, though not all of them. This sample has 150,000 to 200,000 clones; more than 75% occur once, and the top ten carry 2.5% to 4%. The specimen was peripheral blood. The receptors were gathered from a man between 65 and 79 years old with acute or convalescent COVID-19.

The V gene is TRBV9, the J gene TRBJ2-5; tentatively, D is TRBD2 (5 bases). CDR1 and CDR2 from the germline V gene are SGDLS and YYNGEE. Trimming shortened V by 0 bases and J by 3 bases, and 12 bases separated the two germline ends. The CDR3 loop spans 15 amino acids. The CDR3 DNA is TGTGCCAGCAGCGTAGCGGGAAGTGGTGAAGAGACCCAGTACTTC. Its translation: CASSVAGSGEETQYF. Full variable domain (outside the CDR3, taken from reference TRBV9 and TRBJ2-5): DSGVTQTPKHLITATGQRVTLRCSPRSGDLSVYWYQQSLDQGLQFLIQYYNGEERAKGNILERFSAQQFPDLHSELNLSSLELGDSALYFCASSVAGSGEETQYFGPGTRLLVL.

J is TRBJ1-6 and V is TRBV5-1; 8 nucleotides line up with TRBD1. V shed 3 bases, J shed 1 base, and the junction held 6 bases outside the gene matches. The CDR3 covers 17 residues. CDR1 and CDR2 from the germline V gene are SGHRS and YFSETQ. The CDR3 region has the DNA TGCGCCAGCAGCTCGTCCCGGGACAGGTCCTATAATTCACCCCTCCACTTT. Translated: CASSSSRDRSYNSPLHF.

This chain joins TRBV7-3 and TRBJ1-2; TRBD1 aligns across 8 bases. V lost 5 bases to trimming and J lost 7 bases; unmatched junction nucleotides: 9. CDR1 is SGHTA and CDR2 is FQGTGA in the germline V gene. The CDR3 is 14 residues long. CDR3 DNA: TGTGCCAGCAGCCCGGGAACAGGGGGGGGTGGCTACACCTTC. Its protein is CASSPGTGGGGYTF. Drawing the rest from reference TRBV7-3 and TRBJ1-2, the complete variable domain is GAGVSQTPSNKVTEKGKYVELRCDPISGHTALYWYRQSLGQGPEFLIYFQGTGAADDSGLPNDRFFAVRPEGSVSTLKIQRTERGDSAVYLCASSPGTGGGGYTFGSGTRLTVV.

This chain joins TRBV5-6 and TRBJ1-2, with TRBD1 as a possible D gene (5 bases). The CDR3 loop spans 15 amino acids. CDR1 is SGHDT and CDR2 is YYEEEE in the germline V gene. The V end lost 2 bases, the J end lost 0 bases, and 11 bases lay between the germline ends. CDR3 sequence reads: CASSFWGVTNYGYTF. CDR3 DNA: TGTGCCAGCAGCTTTTGGGGGGTTACTAACTATGGCTACACCTTC.

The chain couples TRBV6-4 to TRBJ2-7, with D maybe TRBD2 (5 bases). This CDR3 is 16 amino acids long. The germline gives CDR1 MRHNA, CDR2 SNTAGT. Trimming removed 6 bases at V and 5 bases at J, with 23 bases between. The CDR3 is CASSPRMGEGMDEQYF. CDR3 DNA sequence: TGTGCCAGCAGCCCTAGGATGGGTGAGGGTATGGACGAGCAGTACTTC.

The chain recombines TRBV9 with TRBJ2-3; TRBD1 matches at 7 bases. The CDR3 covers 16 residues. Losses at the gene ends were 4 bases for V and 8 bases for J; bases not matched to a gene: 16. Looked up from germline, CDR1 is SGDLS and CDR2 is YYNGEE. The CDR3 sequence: CASSPPGDSGFGTQYF. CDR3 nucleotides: TGTGCCAGCAGCCCTCCTGGGGACAGTGGTTTTGGTACGCAGTATTTT.

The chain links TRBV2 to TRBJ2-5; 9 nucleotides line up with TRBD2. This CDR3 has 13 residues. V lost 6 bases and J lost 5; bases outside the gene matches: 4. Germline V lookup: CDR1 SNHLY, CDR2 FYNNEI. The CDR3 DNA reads TGTGCCAGCAGCGTTGCGGGGGGGGAGACCCAGTACTTC. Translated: CASSVAGGETQYF.

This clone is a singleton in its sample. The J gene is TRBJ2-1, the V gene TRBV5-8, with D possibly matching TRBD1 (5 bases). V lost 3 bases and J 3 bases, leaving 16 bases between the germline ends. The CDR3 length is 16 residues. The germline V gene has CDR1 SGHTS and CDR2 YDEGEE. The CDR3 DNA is TGTGCCAGCAGCTATGGACAAGGGCTTCACTACAATGAGCAGTTCTTC. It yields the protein CASSYGQGLHYNEQFF. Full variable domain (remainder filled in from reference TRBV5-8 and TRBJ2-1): EAGVTQSPTHLIKTRGQQATLRCSPISGHTSVYWYQQALGLGLQFLLWYDEGEERNRGNFPPRFSGRQFPNYSSELNVNALELEDSALYLCASSYGQGLHYNEQFFGPGTRLTVL.

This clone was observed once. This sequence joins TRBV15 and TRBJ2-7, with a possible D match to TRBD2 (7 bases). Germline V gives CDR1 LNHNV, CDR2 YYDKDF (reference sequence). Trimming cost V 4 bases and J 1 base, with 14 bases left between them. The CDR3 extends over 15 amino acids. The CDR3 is CATSTGGAVSYEQYF. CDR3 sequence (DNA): TGTGCCACCAGCACTGGGGGGGCTGTTTCCTACGAGCAGTACTTC. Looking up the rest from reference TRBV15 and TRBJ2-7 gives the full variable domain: DAMVIQNPRYQVTQFGKPVTLSCSQTLNHNVMYWYQQKSSQAPKLLFHYYDKDFNNEADTPDNFQSRRPNTSFCFLDIRSPGLGDTAMYLCATSTGGAVSYEQYFGPGTRLTVT.

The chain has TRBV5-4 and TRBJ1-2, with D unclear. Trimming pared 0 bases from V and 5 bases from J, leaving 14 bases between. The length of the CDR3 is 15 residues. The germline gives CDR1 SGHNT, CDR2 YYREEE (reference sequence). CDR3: CASSLDMNRGYGYTF. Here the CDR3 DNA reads TGTGCCAGCAGCTTGGATATGAACCGCGGTTATGGCTACACCTTC.

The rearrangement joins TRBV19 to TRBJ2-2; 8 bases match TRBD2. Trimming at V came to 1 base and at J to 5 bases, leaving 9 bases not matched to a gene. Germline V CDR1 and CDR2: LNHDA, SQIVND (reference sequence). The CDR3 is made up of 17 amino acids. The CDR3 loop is CASSIAPGLARTGELFF. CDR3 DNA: TGTGCCAGTAGTATAGCCCCCGGACTAGCTAGAACCGGGGAGCTGTTTTTT.

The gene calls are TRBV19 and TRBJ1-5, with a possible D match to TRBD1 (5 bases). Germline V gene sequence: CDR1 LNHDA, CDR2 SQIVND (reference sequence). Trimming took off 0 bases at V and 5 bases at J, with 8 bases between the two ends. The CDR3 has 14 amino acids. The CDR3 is CASSIDQGDQPQHF. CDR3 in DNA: TGTGCCAGTAGTATAGATCAAGGGGATCAGCCCCAGCATTTT.

CDR3 DNA: TGTGCCAGCAGCTCTGGGGCCAACTATGGCTACACCTTC. Translated, it gives CASSSGANYGYTF. This chain connects TRBV6-4 to TRBJ1-2; D may be TRBD1 (5 bases). V was clipped by 6 bases and J by 2 bases, with 10 bases between them. The CDR3 is made up of 13 amino acids. Germline values: CDR1 MRHNA, CDR2 SNTAGT.

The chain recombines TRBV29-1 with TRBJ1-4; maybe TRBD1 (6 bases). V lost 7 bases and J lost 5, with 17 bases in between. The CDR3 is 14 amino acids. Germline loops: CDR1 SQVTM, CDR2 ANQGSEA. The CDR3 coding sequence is TGCAGCGCCCGGGACACCTCACGAAATGAAAAACTGTTTTTT. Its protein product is CSARDTSRNEKLFF.

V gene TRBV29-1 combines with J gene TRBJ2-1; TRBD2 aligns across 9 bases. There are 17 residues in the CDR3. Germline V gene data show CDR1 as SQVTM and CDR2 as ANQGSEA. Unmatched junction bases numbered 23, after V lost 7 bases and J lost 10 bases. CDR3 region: CSDPGLAGRGKQYEQFF. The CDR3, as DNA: TGCAGCGACCCTGGTCTAGCGGGAAGGGGAAAACAATACGAGCAGTTCTTC.

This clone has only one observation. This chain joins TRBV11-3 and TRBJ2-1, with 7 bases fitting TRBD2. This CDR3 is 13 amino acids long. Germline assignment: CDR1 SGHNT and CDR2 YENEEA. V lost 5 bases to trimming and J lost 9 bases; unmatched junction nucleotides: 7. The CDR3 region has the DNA TGTGCCAGCAGCGCGGGGGAGTATGGTGAGCAGTTCTTC. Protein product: CASSAGEYGEQFF.

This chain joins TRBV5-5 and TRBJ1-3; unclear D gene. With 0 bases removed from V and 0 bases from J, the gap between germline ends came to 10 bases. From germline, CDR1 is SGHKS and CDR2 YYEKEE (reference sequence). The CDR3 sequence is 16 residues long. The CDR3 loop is CASSLEVPVSGNTIYF. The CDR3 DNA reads TGTGCCAGCAGCTTGGAAGTTCCGGTCTCTGGAAACACCATATATTTT.

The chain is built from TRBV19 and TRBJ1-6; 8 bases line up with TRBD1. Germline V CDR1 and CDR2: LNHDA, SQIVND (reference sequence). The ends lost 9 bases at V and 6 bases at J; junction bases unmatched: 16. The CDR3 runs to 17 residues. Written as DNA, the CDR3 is TGTGCCAGCTCCGACAGGGGAGAAATATTACCTAATTCACCCCTCCACTTT. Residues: CASSDRGEILPNSPLHF.

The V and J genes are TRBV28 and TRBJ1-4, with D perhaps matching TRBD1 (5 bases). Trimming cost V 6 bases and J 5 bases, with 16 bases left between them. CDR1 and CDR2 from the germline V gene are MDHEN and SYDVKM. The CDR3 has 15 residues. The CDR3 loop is CASSLNQGGNEKLFF. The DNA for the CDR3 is TGTGCCAGCAGCCTTAACCAGGGAGGGAATGAAAAACTGTTTTTT.

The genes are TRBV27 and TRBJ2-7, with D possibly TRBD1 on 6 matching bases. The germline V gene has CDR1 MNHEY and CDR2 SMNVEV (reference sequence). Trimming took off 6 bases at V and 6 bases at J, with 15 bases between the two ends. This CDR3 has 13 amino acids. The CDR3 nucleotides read TGTGCCAGCAGCCCATTGAACAGGGTCGAGCAGTACTTC. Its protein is CASSPLNRVEQYF.

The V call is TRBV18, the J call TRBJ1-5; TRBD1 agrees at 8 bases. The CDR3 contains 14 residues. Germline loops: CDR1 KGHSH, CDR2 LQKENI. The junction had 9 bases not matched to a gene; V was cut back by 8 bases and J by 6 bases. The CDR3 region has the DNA TGTGCCAGCCCTTCGGACAGGGTAGCTCAGCCCCAGCATTTT. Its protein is CASPSDRVAQPQHF.

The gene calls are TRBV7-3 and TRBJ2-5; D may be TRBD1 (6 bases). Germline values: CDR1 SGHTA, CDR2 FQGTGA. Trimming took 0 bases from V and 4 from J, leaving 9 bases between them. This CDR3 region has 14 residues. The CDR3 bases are TGTGCCAGCAGCTTAACCGGGACATTAGAGACCCAGTACTTC. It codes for CASSLTGTLETQYF.

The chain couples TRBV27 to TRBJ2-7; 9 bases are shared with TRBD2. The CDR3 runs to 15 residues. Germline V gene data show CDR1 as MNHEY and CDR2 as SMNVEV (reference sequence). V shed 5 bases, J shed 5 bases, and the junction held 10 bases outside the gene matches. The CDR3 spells CASSAPGTSFHEQYF. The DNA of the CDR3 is TGTGCCAGCAGTGCCCCCGGGACTAGCTTCCACGAGCAGTACTTC.

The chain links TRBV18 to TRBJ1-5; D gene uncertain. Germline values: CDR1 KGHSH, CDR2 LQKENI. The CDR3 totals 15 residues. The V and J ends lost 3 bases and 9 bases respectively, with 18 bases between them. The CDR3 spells CASSPIRTGLTPQHF. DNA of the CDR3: TGTGCCAGCTCACCTATAAGGACTGGCTTAACGCCCCAGCATTTT.

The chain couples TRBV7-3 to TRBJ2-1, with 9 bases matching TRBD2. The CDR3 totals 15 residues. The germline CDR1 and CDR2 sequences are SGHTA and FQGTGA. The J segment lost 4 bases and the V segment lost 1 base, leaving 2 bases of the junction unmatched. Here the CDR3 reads CASSLMAGGYNEQFF. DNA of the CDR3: TGTGCCAGCAGCTTAATGGCGGGAGGGTACAATGAGCAGTTCTTC.

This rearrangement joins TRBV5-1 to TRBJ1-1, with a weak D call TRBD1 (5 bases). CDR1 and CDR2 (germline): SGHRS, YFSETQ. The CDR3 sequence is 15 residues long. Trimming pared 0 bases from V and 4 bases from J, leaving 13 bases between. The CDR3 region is CASSLDPGLGTEAFF. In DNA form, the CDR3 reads TGCGCCAGCAGCTTGGATCCAGGGCTTGGCACTGAAGCTTTCTTT.

CDR3 sequence reads: CASSLVGGSTEAFF. DNA of the CDR3: TGCGCCAGCAGCTTGGTCGGGGGGAGCACTGAAGCTTTCTTT. The rearrangement uses TRBV5-1 and TRBJ1-1; TRBD1 might be the D (5 bases). V was shortened by 0 bases and J by 4 bases, with 10 bases between the two germline ends. CDR3 size: 14 residues. CDR1 SGHRS and CDR2 YFSETQ come from the germline V gene.